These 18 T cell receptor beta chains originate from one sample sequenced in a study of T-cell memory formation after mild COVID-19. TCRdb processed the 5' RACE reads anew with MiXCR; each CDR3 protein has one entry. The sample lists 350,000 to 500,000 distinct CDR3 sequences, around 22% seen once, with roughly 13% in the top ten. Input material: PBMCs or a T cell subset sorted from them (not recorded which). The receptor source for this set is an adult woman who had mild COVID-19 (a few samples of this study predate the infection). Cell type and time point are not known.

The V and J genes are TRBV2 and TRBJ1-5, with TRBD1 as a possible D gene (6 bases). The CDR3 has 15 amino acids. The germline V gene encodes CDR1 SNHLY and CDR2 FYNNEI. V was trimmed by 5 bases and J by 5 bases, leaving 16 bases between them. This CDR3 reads CASSPTGQPHQPQHF. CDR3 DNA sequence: TGTGCCAGCAGTCCGACAGGCCAGCCCCATCAGCCCCAGCATTTT.

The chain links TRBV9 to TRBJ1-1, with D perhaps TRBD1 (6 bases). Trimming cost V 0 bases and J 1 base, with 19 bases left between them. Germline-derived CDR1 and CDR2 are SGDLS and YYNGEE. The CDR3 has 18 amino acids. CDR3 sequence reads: CASSVAGGAGQTNTEAFF. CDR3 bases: TGTGCCAGCAGCGTAGCGGGGGGGGCGGGACAAACGAACACTGAAGCTTTCTTT. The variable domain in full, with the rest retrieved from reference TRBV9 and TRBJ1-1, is DSGVTQTPKHLITATGQRVTLRCSPRSGDLSVYWYQQSLDQGLQFLIQYYNGEERAKGNILERFSAQQFPDLHSELNLSSLELGDSALYFCASSVAGGAGQTNTEAFFGQGTRLTVV.

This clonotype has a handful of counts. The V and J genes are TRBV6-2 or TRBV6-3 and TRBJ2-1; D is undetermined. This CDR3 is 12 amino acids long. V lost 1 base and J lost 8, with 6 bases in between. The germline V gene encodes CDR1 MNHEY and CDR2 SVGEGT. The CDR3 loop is CASSYWPDEQFF. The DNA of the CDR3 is TGTGCCAGCAGTTACTGGCCCGATGAGCAGTTCTTC.

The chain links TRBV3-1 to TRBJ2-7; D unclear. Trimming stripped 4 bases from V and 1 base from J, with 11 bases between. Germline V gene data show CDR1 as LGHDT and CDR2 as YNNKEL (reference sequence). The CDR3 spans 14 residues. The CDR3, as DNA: TGTGCCAGCAGCCCAACAGCCGCTTCCTACGAGCAGTACTTC. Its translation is CASSPTAASYEQYF.

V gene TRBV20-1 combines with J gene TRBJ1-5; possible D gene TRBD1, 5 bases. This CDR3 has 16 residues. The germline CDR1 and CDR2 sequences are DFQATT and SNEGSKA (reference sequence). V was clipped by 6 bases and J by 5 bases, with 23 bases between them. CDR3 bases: TGCAGTGCGGTCAACGTGGGTTCAGGGTATGATCAGCCCCAGCATTTT. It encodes CSAVNVGSGYDQPQHF.

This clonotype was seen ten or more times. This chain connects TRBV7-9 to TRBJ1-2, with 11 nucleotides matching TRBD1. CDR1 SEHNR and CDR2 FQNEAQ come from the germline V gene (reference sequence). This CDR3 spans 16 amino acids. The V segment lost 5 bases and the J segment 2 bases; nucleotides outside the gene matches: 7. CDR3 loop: CASSKKGTGGNYGYTF. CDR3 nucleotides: TGTGCCAGCAGCAAAAAAGGGACAGGGGGGAACTATGGCTACACCTTC.

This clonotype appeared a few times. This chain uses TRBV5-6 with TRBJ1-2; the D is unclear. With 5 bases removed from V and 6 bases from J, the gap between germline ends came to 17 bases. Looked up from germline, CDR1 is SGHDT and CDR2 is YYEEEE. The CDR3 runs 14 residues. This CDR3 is CASRRQPGVDGYTF. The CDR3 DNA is TGTGCCAGCAGGCGGCAACCGGGAGTCGATGGCTACACCTTC. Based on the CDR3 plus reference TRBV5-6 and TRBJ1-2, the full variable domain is DAGVTQSPTHLIKTRGQQVTLRCSPKSGHDTVSWYQQALGQGPQFIFQYYEEEERQRGNFPDRFSGHQFPNYSSELNVNALLLGDSALYLCASRRQPGVDGYTFGSGTRLTVV.

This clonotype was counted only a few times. The CDR3 reads CSASGTVTTKNIQYF. The CDR3 nucleotides are TGCAGTGCCTCCGGGACTGTCACCACCAAAAACATTCAGTACTTC. The chain recombines TRBV20-1 with TRBJ2-4; tentative D call: TRBD2 (6 bases). V lost 6 bases and J lost 2, with 17 bases in between. Germline V gene lookup returns CDR1 DFQATT and CDR2 SNEGSKA (reference sequence). The CDR3 sequence is 15 residues long.

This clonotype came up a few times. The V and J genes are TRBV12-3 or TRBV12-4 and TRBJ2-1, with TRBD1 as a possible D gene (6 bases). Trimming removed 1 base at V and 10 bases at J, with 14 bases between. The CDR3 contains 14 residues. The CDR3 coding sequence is TGTGCCAGCAGTTTAGACGGGACAAGCAGGGAGCAGTTCTTC. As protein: CASSLDGTSREQFF.

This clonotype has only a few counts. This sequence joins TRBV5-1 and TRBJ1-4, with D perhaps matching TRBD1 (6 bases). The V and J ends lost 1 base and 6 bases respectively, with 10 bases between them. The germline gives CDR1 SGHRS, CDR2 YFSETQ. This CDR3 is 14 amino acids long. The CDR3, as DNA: TGCGCCAGCAGCTTGCTACAGGGTGATGAAAAACTGTTTTTT. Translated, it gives CASSLLQGDEKLFF. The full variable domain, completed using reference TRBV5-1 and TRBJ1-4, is KAGVTQTPRYLIKTRGQQVTLSCSPISGHRSVSWYQQTPGQGLQFLFEYFSETQRNKGNFPGRFSGRQFSNSRSEMNVSTLELGDSALYLCASSLLQGDEKLFFGSGTQLSVL.

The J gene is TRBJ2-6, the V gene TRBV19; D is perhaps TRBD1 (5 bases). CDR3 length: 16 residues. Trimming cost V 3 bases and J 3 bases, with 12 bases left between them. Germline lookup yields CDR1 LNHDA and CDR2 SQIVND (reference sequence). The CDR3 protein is CASSISRTNGANVLTF. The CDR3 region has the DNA TGTGCCAGTAGTATTTCAAGGACAAATGGGGCCAACGTCCTGACTTTC.

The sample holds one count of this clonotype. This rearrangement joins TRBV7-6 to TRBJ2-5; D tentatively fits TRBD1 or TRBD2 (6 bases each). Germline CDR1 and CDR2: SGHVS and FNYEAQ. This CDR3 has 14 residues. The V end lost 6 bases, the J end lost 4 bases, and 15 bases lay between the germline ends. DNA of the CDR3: TGTGCCAGCAGGGATATACAGGGAGGAGAGACCCAGTACTTC. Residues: CASRDIQGGETQYF. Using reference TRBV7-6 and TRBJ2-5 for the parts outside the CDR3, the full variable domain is GAGVSQSPRYKVTKRGQDVALRCDPISGHVSLYWYRQALGQGPEFLTYFNYEAQQDKSGLPNDRFSAERPEGSISTLTIQRTEQRDSAMYRCASRDIQGGETQYFGPGTRLLVL.

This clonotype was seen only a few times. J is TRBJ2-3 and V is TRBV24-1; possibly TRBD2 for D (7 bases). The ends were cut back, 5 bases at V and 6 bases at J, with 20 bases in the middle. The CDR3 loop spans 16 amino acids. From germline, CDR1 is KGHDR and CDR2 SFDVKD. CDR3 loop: CATSAPGRGRIDTQYF. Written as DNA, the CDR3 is TGTGCCACCAGTGCCCCGGGGCGGGGGCGAATTGATACGCAGTATTTT.

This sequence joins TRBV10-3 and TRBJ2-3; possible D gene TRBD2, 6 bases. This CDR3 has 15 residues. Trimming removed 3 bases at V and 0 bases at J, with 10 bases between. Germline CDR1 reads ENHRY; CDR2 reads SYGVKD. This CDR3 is CAISEGGTSTDTQYF. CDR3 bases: TGTGCCATCAGTGAAGGCGGGACCAGCACAGATACGCAGTATTTT.

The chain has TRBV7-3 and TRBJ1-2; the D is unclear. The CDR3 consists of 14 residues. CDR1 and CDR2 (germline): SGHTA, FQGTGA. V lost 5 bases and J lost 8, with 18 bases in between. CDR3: CASSPGRNVAGYTF. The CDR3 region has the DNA TGTGCCAGCAGCCCAGGAAGAAACGTCGCGGGCTACACCTTC.

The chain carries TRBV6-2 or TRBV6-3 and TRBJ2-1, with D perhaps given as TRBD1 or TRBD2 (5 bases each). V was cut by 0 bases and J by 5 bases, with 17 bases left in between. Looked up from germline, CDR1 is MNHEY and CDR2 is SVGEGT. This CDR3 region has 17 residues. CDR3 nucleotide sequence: TGTGCCAGCAGTTACTCGACGGGGCTTGGGGACCACAATGAGCAGTTCTTC. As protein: CASSYSTGLGDHNEQFF.

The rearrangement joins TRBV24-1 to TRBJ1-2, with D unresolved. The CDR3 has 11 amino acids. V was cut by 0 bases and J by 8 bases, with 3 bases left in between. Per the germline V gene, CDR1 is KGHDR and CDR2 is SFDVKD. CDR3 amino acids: CATSDLAGYTF. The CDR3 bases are TGTGCCACCAGTGATTTGGCCGGCTACACCTTC.

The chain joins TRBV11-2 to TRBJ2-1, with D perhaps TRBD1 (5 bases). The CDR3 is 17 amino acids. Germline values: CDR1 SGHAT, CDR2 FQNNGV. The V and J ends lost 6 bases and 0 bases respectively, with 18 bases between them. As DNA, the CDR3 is TGTGCCAGCAGTGCCTATCCGACAGAAAGCTCCTACAATGAGCAGTTCTTC. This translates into CASSAYPTESSYNEQFF. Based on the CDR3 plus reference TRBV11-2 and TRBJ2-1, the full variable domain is EAGVAQSPRYKIIEKRQSVAFWCNPISGHATLYWYQQILGQGPKLLIQFQNNGVVDDSQLPKDRFSAERLKGVDSTLKIQPAKLEDSAVYLCASSAYPTESSYNEQFFGPGTRLTVL.